One and the same sample provided the 8 T cell receptor beta chains below, sequenced in a study of tumor-infiltrating lymphocytes in localized non-small cell lung cancer. Some clones are missing from TCRdb's copy, which holds only in-frame ones; the method was immunoSEQ multiplex PCR. This table has 12,000 or so clones, around 64% appearing once. Sequenced material: uninvolved lung tissue not adjacent to the tumor. These receptors all stem from a human donor with non-small cell lung cancer.

The chain combines TRBV7-2 with TRBJ1-2; TRBD1 matches 8 bases. V was pared by 4 bases and J by 4 bases, with 5 bases of the junction left unmatched. CDR3 size: 14 residues. Germline values: CDR1 SGHTA, CDR2 FQGNSA. The CDR3 nucleotides read TGTGCCAGCAGCTCCTCAGGGGGCTCCTATGGCTACACCTTC. Amino acids: CASSSSGGSYGYTF.

The J gene is TRBJ1-1, the V gene TRBV6-1; D remains unclear. This CDR3 spans 13 amino acids. V was pared by 8 bases and J by 1 base, with 11 bases between. The germline V gene has CDR1 MNHNS and CDR2 SASEGT. For the CDR3, the DNA is TGTGCCAGCCACCCCATGGGGAACACTGAAGCTTTCTTT. Its protein is CASHPMGNTEAFF.

The rearrangement links TRBV5-1 to TRBJ2-2; the D gene is possibly TRBD2 (6 bases). CDR1 is SGHRS and CDR2 is YFSETQ in the germline V gene. This CDR3 is built from 19 residues. V lost 0 bases and J lost 4, with 22 bases in between. The CDR3 reads CASSLGIGGGVWFTGELFF. DNA of the CDR3: TGCGCCAGCAGCTTGGGGATTGGAGGAGGGGTCTGGTTCACCGGGGAGCTGTTTTTT.

The V call is TRBV5-6, the J call TRBJ2-7, with a possible D match to TRBD1 (5 bases). V was shortened by 4 bases and J by 0 bases, with 14 bases between the two germline ends. The CDR3 length is 15 residues. Germline loops: CDR1 SGHDT, CDR2 YYEEEE. CDR3 DNA: TGTGCCAGCAGCGGCCACAGGAGTCACTCCTACGAGCAGTACTTC. Encoded protein: CASSGHRSHSYEQYF.

On this clone itself: This same CDR3 is encoded by further DNA sequences in the sample. V gene TRBV28 combines with J gene TRBJ2-2; D is unresolved. This CDR3 has 11 amino acids. Trimming took 5 bases from V and 8 from J, leaving 6 bases between them. Germline V gene data show CDR1 as MDHEN and CDR2 as SYDVKM. CDR3 protein: CASSLAGELFF. The CDR3 DNA is TGTGCCAGCAGTCTGGCTGGGGAGCTGTTTTTT.

This chain uses TRBV7-4 with TRBJ2-7; possible D gene TRBD2, 6 bases. V was clipped by 7 bases and J by 3 bases, with 16 bases between them. Germline lookup yields CDR1 SGHVT and CDR2 SQSDAQ. The CDR3 extends over 14 amino acids. Here the CDR3 reads CASTYGGSHYEQYF. In DNA, the CDR3 is TGTGCCAGCACCTACGGAGGGTCCCACTACGAGCAGTACTTC.

This clone was recorded once. The genes are TRBV7-9 and TRBJ2-7; 7 bases are shared with TRBD2. This CDR3 is built from 12 residues. In germline, CDR1 is SEHNR, CDR2 FQNEAQ (reference sequence). The V and J ends lost 5 bases and 8 bases, in that order; junction bases with no gene match: 6. This CDR3 is CASSTTSWKQYF. The CDR3 DNA follows: TGTGCCAGCAGCACGACTAGCTGGAAGCAGTACTTC.

The genes are TRBV7-2 and TRBJ2-7; TRBD1 agrees at 7 bases. Unmatched junction bases numbered 11, after V lost 2 bases and J lost 4 bases. Germline V gives CDR1 SGHTA, CDR2 FQGNSA. The CDR3 contains 16 residues. This CDR3 is CASSLPAPDRLYEQYF. In DNA form, the CDR3 reads TGTGCCAGCAGCTTACCCGCCCCGGACAGGTTATACGAGCAGTACTTC.